This T cell receptor (beta chain) was sequenced for a study of blood T cell repertoires in COVID-19. Generated by immunoSEQ multiplex PCR, the TCRdb table keeps only in-frame clones and is missing some. The data show around 140,000 clones, with 80% to 90% seen just once and approximately 10% held by the top ten. In assigning cohorts, the study relied on participant-reported clinical history. The V gene's germline CDR1 is SGHTA and CDR2 FQGTGA. The CDR3 covers 12 residues. V is TRBV7-3 and J is TRBJ2-7; 7 positions agree with TRBD2. The receptor was isolated from a man aged 55-75 years who had recovered from COVID-19. Sequenced sample: PBMCs or T cells enriched from blood (not recorded which). CDR3 nucleotides: TGTGCCAGCAGCCCGCTAGCGGCCCTCCGGGAGGTC. It translates to CASSPLAALREV.